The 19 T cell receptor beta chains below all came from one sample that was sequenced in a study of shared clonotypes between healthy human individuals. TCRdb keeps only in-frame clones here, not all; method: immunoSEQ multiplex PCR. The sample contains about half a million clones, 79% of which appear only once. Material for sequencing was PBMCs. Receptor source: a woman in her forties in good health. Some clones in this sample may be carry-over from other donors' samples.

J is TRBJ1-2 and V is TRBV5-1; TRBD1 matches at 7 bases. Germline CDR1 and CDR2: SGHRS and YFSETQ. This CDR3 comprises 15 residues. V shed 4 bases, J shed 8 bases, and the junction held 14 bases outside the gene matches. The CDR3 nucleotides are TGCGCCAGCAGCGCAACGACAGGGCGTACAGAAGGCTACACCTTC. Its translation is CASSATTGRTEGYTF. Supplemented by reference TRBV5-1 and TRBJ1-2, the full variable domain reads KAGVTQTPRYLIKTRGQQVTLSCSPISGHRSVSWYQQTPGQGLQFLFEYFSETQRNKGNFPGRFSGRQFSNSRSEMNVSTLELGDSALYLCASSATTGRTEGYTFGSGTRLTVV.

The CDR3: CASSLDPGSYEQYF. In DNA form, the CDR3 reads TGTGCCAGCAGCTTAGATCCAGGGTCCTACGAGCAGTACTTC. The chain recombines TRBV7-8 with TRBJ2-7, with TRBD1 as a possible D gene (5 bases). Germline assignment: CDR1 SGHVS and CDR2 FQNEAQ. CDR3 length equals 14 residues. V was shortened by 1 base and J by 1 base, with 8 bases between the two germline ends.

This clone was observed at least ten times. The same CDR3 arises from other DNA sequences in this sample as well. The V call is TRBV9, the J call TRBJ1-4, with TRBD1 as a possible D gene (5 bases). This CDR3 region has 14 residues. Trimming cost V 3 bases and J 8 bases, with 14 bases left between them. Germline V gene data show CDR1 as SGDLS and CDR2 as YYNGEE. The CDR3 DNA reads TGTGCCAGCAGCGCGGGAGTTGGGGGAGAAAAACTGTTTTTT. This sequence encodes CASSAGVGGEKLFF.

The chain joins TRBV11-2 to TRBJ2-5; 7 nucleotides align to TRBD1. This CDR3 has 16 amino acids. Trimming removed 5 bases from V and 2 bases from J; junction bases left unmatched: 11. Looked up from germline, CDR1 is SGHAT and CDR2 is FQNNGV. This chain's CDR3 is CASSTTGVGPQETQYF. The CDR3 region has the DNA TGTGCCAGCAGCACCACAGGGGTGGGGCCTCAAGAGACCCAGTACTTC.

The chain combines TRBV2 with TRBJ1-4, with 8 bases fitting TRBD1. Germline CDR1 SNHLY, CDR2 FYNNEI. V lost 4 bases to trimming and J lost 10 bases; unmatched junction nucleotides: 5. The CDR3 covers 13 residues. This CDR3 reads CASSGTGTRKLFF. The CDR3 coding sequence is TGTGCCAGCAGTGGGACAGGGACCCGAAAACTGTTTTTT. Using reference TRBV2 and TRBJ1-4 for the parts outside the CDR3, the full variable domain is EPEVTQTPSHQVTQMGQEVILRCVPISNHLYFYWYRQILGQKVEFLVSFYNNEISEKSEIFDDQFSVERPDGSNFTLKIRSTKLEDSAMYFCASSGTGTRKLFFGSGTQLSVL.

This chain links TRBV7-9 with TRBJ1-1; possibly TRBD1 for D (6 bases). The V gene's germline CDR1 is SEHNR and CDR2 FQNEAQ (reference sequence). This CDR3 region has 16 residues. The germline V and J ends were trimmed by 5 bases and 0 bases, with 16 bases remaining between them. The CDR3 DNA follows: TGTGCCAGCAGCCCCACACGGGGGGCTTTGAACACTGAAGCTTTCTTT. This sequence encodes CASSPTRGALNTEAFF.

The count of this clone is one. The CDR3 region has the DNA TGTGCCAGCAGCCTCAGTTTCCCCGGACCCTCCTACGAGCAGTACTTC. Translating it yields CASSLSFPGPSYEQYF. The rearrangement joins TRBV4-2 to TRBJ2-5; D unresolved. The DNA matches TRBJ2-7 better at its end, which makes the J call doubtful. The CDR3 contains 16 residues. Per germline, CDR1 LGHNA and CDR2 YNFKEQ.

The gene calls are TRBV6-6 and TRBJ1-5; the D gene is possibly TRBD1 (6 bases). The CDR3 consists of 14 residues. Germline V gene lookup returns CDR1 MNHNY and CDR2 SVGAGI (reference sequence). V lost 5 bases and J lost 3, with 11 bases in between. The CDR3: CASSPDSPNQPQHF. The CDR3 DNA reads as TGTGCCAGCAGTCCGGACAGCCCCAATCAGCCCCAGCATTTT.

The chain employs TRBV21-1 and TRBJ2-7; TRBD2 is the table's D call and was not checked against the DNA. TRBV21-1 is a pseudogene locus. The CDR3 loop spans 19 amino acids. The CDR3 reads CASSKALQGLAGDSYEQYF. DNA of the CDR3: TGTGCCAGCAGCAAAGCTCTCCAAGGACTAGCGGGAGACTCCTACGAGCAGTACTTC.

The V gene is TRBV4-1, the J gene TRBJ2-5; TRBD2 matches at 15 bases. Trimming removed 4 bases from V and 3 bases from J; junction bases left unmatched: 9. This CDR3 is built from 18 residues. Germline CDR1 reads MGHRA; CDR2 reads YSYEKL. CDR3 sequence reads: CASSRQPGLAGGKETQYF. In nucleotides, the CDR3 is TGCGCCAGCAGCCGACAACCGGGACTAGCGGGAGGAAAAGAGACCCAGTACTTC.

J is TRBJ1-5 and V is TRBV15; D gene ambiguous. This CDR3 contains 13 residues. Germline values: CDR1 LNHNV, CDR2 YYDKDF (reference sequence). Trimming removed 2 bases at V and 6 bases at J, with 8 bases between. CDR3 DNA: TGTGCCACCAGCAGACTCGGAGGTCAGCCCCAGCATTTT. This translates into CATSRLGGQPQHF.

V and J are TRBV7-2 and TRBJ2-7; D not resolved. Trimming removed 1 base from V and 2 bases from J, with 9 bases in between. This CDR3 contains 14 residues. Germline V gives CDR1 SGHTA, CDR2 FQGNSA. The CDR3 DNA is TGTGCCAGCAGCTTAGACTCCCCGACCTACGAGCAGTACTTC. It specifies CASSLDSPTYEQYF.

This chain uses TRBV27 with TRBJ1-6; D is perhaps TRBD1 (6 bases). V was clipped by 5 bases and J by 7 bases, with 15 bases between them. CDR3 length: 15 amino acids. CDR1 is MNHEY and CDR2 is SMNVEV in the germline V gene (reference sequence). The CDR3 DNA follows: TGTGCCAGCAGTCAACAGGGAGGTGGGAATTCACCCCTCCACTTT. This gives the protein CASSQQGGGNSPLHF.

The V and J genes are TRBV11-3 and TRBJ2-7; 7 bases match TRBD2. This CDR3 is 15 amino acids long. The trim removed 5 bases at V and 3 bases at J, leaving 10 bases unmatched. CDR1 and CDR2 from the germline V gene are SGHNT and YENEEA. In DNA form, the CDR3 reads TGTGCCAGCAGCCCCAGGCTAGCGGACGTCTACGAGCAGTACTTC. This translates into CASSPRLADVYEQYF.

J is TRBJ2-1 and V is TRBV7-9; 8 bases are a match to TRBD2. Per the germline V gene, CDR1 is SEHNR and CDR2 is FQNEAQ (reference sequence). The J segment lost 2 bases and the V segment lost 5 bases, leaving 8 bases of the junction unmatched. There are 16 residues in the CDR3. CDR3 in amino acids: CASSPSGTSPYNEQFF. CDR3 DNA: TGTGCCAGCAGCCCCTCCGGGACTAGTCCCTACAATGAGCAGTTCTTC.

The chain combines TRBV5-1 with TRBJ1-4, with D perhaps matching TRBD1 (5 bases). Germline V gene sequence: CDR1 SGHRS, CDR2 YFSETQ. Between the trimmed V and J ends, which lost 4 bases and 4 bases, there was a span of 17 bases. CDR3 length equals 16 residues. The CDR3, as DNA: TGCGCCAGCAGCGCTTTAATCAGGGAGGGTAATGAAAAACTGTTTTTT. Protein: CASSALIREGNEKLFF.

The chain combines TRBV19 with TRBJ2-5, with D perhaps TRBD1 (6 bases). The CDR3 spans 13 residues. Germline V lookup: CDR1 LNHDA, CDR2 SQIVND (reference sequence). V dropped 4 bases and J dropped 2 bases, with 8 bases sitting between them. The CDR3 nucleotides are TGTGCCAGTAGTAAGGGACAACAAGAGACCCAGTACTTC. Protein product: CASSKGQQETQYF.

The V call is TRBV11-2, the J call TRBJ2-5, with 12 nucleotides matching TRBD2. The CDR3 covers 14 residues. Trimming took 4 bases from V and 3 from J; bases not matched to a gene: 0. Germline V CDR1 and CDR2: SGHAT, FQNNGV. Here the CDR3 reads CASSSSGREETQYF. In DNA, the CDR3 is TGTGCCAGCAGCTCTAGCGGGAGGGAAGAGACCCAGTACTTC.

The CDR3 DNA follows: TGTGCCAGCAGCTTAGCGCGCGCGGGGGACTACAATGAGCAGTTCTTC. Translating gives CASSLARAGDYNEQFF. The chain carries TRBV7-9 and TRBJ2-1, with 7 bases aligning to TRBD2. This CDR3 contains 16 residues. The germline V gene has CDR1 SEHNR and CDR2 FQNEAQ (reference sequence). After removal of 0 bases from V and 3 bases from J, the junction contained 5 bases not matched to a gene.